Presented here are 5 T cell receptor beta chains from one specimen sequenced in a study of cytomegalovirus exposure and HLA in healthy donors. Both 60 Vbeta primers and 13 Jbeta primers went into the PCR. Sequencing was performed with immunoSEQ multiplex PCR; in TCRdb, only in-frame clones are kept and a portion is missing. The table has some 150,000 clones, 60% to 80% seen once. Sequencing used PBMCs. Receptors originate from a middle-aged man in good health and CMV-seronegative.

This clone was recorded once. The V gene is TRBV9, the J gene TRBJ2-7; weak D call: TRBD2 (5 bases). Germline-derived CDR1 and CDR2 are SGDLS and YYNGEE. Trimming cost V 7 bases and J 2 bases, with 16 bases left between them. The CDR3 runs 14 residues. The CDR3 reads CASGTRAAPYEQYF. The CDR3, as DNA: TGTGCCAGCGGCACAAGAGCGGCACCCTACGAGCAGTACTTC.

This chain joins TRBV11-2 and TRBJ1-1; the D gene is possibly TRBD1 (6 bases). The CDR3 is 12 amino acids. Germline V gene lookup returns CDR1 SGHAT and CDR2 FQNNGV. The germline V and J ends were trimmed by 5 bases and 4 bases, with 8 bases remaining between them. The CDR3 reads CASSQQGTEAFF. In DNA form, the CDR3 reads TGTGCCAGCAGCCAACAGGGCACTGAAGCTTTCTTT. Drawing the rest from reference TRBV11-2 and TRBJ1-1, the complete variable domain is EAGVAQSPRYKIIEKRQSVAFWCNPISGHATLYWYQQILGQGPKLLIQFQNNGVVDDSQLPKDRFSAERLKGVDSTLKIQPAKLEDSAVYLCASSQQGTEAFFGQGTRLTVV.

This clone was counted a single time. The J gene is TRBJ2-7, the V gene TRBV28; no reliable D call. The CDR3 spans 12 residues. Germline-derived CDR1 and CDR2 are MDHEN and SYDVKM. Trimming took 7 bases from V and 0 from J, leaving 7 bases between them. CDR3 region: CASTMSSYEQYF. The CDR3 nucleotides read TGTGCCAGCACAATGAGCTCCTACGAGCAGTACTTC.

This clone was seen a few times. This rearrangement joins TRBV5-4 to TRBJ2-7; a possible D gene is TRBD2 (5 bases). The CDR3 spans 13 residues. Per the germline V gene, CDR1 is SGHNT and CDR2 is YYREEE (reference sequence). The V end lost 4 bases, the J end lost 5 bases, and 13 bases lay between the germline ends. The CDR3 bases are TGTGCCAGCAGCGAGGACTTCCCCAACGAGCAGTACTTC. Protein: CASSEDFPNEQYF.

The chain carries TRBV10-3 and TRBJ1-1; 9 bases are a match to TRBD1. The trim removed 6 bases at V and 1 base at J, leaving 9 bases unmatched. The CDR3 is 16 amino acids. Germline lookup yields CDR1 ENHRY and CDR2 SYGVKD. The DNA for the CDR3 is TGTGCCATCAGGGACCAACCACAGGGGGCGAACACTGAAGCTTTCTTT. Translating it yields CAIRDQPQGANTEAFF.